The TCR beta chain described here comes from a study of shared clonotypes between healthy human individuals. CDR1 and CDR2 from the germline V gene are SGDLS and YYNGEE. This CDR3 region has 13 residues. V was trimmed by 0 bases and J by 3 bases, leaving 5 bases between them. Clones were sequenced by immunoSEQ multiplex PCR, and TCRdb holds only the in-frame ones, with some missing. The table includes about 1.5 million clones, around 98% detected once. In regard to this clone: Other DNA sequences from this sample encode an identical CDR3 as well.

V is TRBV9 and J is TRBJ2-3; no clear D gene. Sequenced sample: naive CD4+ T cells sorted from blood. Subset of the sample: CD45RA+ positively selected. The clonotype comes from a man aged 25-40 years in good health. The CDR3 reads CASSVGLTDTQYF. In nucleotides, the CDR3 is TGTGCCAGCAGCGTAGGGCTGACAGATACGCAGTATTTT. Drawing the rest from reference TRBV9 and TRBJ2-3, the complete variable domain is DSGVTQTPKHLITATGQRVTLRCSPRSGDLSVYWYQQSLDQGLQFLIQYYNGEERAKGNILERFSAQQFPDLHSELNLSSLELGDSALYFCASSVGLTDTQYFGPGTRLTVL.